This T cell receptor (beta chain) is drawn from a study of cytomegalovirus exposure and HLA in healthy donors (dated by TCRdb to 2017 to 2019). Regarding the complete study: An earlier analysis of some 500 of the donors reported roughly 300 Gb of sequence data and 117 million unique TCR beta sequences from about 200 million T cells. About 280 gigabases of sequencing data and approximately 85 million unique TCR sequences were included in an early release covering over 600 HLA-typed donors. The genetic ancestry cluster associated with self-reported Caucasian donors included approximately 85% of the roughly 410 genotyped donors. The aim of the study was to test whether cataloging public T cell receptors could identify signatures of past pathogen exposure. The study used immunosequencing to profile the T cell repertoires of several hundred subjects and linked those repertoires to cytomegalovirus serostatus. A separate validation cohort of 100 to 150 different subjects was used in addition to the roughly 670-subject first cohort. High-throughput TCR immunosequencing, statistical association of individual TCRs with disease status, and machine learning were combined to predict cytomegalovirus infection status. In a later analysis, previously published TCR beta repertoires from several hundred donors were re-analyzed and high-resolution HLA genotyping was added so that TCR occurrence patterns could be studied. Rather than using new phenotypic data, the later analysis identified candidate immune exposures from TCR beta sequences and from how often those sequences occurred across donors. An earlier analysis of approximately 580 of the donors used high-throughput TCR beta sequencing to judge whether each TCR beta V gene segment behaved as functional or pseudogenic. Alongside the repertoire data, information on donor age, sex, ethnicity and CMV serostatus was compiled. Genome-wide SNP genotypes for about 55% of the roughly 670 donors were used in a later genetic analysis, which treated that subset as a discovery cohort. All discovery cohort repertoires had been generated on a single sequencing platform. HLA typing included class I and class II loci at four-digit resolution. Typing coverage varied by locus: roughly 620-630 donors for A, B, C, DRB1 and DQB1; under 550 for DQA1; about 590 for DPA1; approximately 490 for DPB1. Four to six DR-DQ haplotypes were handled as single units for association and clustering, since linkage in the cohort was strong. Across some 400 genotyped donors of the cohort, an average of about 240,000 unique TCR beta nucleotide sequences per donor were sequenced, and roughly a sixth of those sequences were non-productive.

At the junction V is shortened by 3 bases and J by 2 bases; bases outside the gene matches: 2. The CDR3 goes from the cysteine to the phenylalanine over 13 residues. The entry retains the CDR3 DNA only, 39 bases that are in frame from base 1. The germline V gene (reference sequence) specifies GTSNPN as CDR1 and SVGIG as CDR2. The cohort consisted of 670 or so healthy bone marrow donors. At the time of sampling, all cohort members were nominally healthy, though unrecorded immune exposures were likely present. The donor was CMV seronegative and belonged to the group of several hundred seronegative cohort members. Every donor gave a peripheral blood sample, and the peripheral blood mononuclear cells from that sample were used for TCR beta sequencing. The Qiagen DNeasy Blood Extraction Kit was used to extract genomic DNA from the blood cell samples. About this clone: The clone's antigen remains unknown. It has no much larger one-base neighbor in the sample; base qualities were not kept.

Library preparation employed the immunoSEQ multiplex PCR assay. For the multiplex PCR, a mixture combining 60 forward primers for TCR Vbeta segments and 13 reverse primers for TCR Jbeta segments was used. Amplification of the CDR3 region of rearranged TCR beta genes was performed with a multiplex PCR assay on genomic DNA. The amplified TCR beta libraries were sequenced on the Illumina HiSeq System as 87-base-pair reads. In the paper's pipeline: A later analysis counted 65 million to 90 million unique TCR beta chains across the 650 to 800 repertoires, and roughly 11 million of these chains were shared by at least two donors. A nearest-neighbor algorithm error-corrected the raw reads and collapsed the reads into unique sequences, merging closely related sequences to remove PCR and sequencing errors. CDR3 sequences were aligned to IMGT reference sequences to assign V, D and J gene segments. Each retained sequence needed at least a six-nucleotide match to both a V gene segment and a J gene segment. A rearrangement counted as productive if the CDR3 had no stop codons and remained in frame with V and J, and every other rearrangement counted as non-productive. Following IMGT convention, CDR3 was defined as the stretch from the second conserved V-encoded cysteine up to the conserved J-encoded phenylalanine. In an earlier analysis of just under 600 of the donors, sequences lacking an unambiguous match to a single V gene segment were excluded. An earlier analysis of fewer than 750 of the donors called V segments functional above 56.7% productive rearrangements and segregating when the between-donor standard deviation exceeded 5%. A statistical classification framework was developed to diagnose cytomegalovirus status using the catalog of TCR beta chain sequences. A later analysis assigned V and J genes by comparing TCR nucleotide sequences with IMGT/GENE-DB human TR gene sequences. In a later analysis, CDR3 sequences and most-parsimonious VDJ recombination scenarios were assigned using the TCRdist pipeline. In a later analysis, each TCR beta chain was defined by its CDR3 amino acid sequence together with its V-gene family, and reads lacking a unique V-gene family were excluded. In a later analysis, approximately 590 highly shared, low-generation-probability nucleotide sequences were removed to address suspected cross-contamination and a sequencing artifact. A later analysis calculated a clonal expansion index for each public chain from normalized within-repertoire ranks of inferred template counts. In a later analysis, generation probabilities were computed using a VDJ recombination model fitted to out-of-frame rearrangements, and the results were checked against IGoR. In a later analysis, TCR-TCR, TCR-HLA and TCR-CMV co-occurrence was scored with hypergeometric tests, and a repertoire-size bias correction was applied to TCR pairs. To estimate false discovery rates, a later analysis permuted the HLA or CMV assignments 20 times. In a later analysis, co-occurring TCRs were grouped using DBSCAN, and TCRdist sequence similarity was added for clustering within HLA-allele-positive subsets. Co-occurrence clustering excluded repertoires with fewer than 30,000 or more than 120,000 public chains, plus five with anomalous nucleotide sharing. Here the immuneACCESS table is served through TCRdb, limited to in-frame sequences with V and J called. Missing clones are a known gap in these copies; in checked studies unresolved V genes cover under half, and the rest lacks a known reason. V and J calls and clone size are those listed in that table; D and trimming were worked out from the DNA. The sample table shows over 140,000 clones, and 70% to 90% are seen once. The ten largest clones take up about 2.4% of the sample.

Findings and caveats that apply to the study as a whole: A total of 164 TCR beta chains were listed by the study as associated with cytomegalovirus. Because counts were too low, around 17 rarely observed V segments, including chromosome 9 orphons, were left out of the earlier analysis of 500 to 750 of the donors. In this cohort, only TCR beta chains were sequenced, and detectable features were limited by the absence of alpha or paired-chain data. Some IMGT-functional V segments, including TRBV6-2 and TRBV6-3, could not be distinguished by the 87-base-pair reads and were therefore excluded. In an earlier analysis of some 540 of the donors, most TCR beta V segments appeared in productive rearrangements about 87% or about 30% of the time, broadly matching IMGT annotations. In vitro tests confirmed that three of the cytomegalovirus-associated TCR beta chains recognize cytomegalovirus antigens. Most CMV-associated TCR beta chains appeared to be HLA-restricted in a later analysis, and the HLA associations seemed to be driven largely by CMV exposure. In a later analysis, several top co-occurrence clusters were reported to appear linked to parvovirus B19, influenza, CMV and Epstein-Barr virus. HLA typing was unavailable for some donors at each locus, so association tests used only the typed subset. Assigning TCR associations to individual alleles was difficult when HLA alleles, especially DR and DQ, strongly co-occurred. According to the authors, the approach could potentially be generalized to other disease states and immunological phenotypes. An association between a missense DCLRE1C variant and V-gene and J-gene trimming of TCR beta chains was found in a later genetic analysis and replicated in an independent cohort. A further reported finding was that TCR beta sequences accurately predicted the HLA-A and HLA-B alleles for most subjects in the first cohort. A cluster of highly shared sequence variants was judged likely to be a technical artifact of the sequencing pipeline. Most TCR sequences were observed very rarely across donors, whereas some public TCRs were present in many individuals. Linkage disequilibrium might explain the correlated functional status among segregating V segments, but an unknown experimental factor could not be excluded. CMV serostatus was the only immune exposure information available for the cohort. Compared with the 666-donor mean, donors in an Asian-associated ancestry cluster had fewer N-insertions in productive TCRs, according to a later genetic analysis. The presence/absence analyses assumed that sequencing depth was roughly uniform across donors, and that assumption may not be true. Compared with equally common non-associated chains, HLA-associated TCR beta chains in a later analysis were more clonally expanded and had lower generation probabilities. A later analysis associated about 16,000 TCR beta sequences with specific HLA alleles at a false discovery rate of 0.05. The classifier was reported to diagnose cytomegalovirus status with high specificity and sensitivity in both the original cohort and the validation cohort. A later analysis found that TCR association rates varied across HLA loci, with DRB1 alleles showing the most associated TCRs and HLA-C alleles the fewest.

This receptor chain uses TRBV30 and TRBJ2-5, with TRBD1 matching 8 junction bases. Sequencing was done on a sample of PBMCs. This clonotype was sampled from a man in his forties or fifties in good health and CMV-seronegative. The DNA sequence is TGTGCCTGGAGCAGGGGGCTTCAAGAGACCCAGTACTTC. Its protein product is CAWSRGLQETQYF.